Below, 21 T cell receptor beta chains from the same sample are listed, as sequenced in a study of blood T cells in healthy people across ages. A second PCR of roughly 7 to 11 cycles used a sample-barcoded 5' primer and a J-beta primer mix. Using its own MiXCR run on the 5' RACE reads, TCRdb lists one record per CDR3 protein. The table has 550,000 to 600,000 distinct CDR3 sequences, around half seen once. The sample was blood. The receptor set was obtained from a man aged 80 or over in good health.

With respect to this clonotype: This sequence may be a read error, since a much larger clone differs from it by one base. The chain recombines TRBV28 with TRBJ2-1; 9 positions agree with TRBD2. Per the germline V gene, CDR1 is MDHEN and CDR2 is SYDVKM. CDR3 length: 15 amino acids. The CDR3 DNA sequence: TGTGCCGGCAGTCAAGGGCCTAGCGGGGACAATGAGCAGTTCTTC. This encodes CAGSQGPSGDNEQFF.

V gene TRBV20-1 combines with J gene TRBJ1-1; D is perhaps TRBD1 (5 bases). Germline CDR1 reads DFQATT; CDR2 reads SNEGSKA (reference sequence). This CDR3 has 13 residues. V was clipped by 6 bases and J by 5 bases, with 16 bases between them. The CDR3 nucleotides are TGCAGTGCGAGCGGGGGGGTTGGAACTGAAGCTTTCTTT. The encoded protein is CSASGGVGTEAFF.

The chain carries TRBV20-1 and TRBJ2-5; 8 nucleotides match TRBD2. Germline V lookup: CDR1 DFQATT, CDR2 SNEGSKA (reference sequence). J gave up 5 bases and V 3 bases, and 5 bases lay outside the gene matches. This CDR3 has 13 amino acids. The CDR3 loop is CSASGRADETQYF. The CDR3, as DNA: TGCAGTGCTAGCGGGAGGGCCGATGAGACCCAGTACTTC.

This clonotype appeared a few times. V is TRBV20-1 and J is TRBJ2-7, with 13 positions matching TRBD2. The V segment lost 3 bases and the J segment 6 bases; nucleotides outside the gene matches: 5. The CDR3 runs to 14 residues. Per the germline V gene, CDR1 is DFQATT and CDR2 is SNEGSKA (reference sequence). In DNA, the CDR3 is TGCAGTGCTAGGGGACTAGCGGGATCTCTCGAGCAGTACTTC. It encodes CSARGLAGSLEQYF.

The V and J genes are TRBV19 and TRBJ2-7; 10 bases are shared with TRBD1. Germline CDR1 and CDR2: LNHDA and SQIVND (reference sequence). The CDR3 is made up of 15 amino acids. After removal of 5 bases from V and 6 bases from J, the junction contained 10 bases not matched to a gene. In nucleotides, the CDR3 is TGTGCCAGTAGTGATGCCGGGACAGGGGTCTCCGAGCAGTACTTC. This codes for CASSDAGTGVSEQYF.

This clonotype was seen more than once but under ten times. This chain joins TRBV20-1 and TRBJ2-3; perhaps TRBD2 as D (7 bases). Germline lookup yields CDR1 DFQATT and CDR2 SNEGSKA (reference sequence). V dropped 6 bases and J dropped 6 bases, with 19 bases sitting between them. CDR3 size: 14 residues. CDR3 sequence reads: CSARAGAGVDTQYF. CDR3 in DNA: TGCAGTGCAAGGGCGGGGGCCGGAGTCGATACGCAGTATTTT.

This chain uses TRBV27 with TRBJ1-1, with D possibly TRBD1 on 6 matching bases. The CDR3 runs 12 residues. Trimming pared 10 bases from V and 10 bases from J, leaving 19 bases between. Germline V gives CDR1 MNHEY, CDR2 SMNVEV (reference sequence). The chain's CDR3 is CATWGAVGRAFF. CDR3 in DNA: TGTGCCACCTGGGGGGCCGTCGGGCGAGCTTTCTTT.

This chain uses TRBV12-3 or TRBV12-4 with TRBJ2-2; the D gene is possibly TRBD1 (6 bases). The CDR3 runs to 15 residues. V was cut by 3 bases and J by 5 bases, with 13 bases left in between. In DNA, the CDR3 is TGTGCCAGCAGTTTCGTCAGGGGTCGAACCGGGGAGCTGTTTTTT. Residues: CASSFVRGRTGELFF.

The rearrangement links TRBV6-1 to TRBJ2-1; 7 bases agree with TRBD1. CDR1 is MNHNS and CDR2 is SASEGT in the germline V gene. The CDR3 extends over 18 amino acids. Trimming at V came to 2 bases and at J to 0 bases, leaving 10 bases not matched to a gene. The chain's CDR3 is CASSELLPGQSSYNEQFF. The CDR3 DNA sequence: TGTGCCAGCAGTGAACTACTCCCGGGACAGAGCTCCTACAATGAGCAGTTCTTC.

The chain joins TRBV7-9 to TRBJ2-3; possible D gene TRBD2, 5 bases. Germline CDR1 SEHNR, CDR2 FQNEAQ (reference sequence). V lost 4 bases and J lost 2, with 13 bases in between. The CDR3 is 15 amino acids. The CDR3 loop is CASSSTGVTTDTQYF. In DNA, the CDR3 is TGTGCCAGCAGCTCAACCGGGGTAACCACAGATACGCAGTATTTT.

This clonotype was seen only a few times. The chain employs TRBV6-5 and TRBJ2-7, with TRBD1 as a possible D gene (6 bases). CDR1 is MNHEY, CDR2 SVGAGI, per germline. This CDR3 has 14 residues. V lost 1 base, J lost 2 bases, and 9 bases lay in between. DNA for the CDR3: TGTGCCAGCAGTTACTGGGACACCCCCTACGAGCAGTACTTC. It codes for CASSYWDTPYEQYF.

This clonotype turned up a few times. The chain joins TRBV29-1 to TRBJ2-1; 8 bases line up with TRBD2. This CDR3 comprises 14 residues. The junction had 2 bases not matched to a gene; V was cut back by 4 bases and J by 0 bases. Germline loops: CDR1 SQVTM, CDR2 ANQGSEA. CDR3 in amino acids: CSVVSGSSYNEQFF. The CDR3 bases are TGCAGCGTTGTAAGCGGGAGCTCCTACAATGAGCAGTTCTTC.

The chain has TRBV5-3 and TRBJ1-1, with D uncertain. TRBV5-3 is marked as an open reading frame, function uncertain. V was pared by 6 bases and J by 1 base, with 22 bases between. The CDR3 is made up of 17 amino acids. CDR3 loop: CARTKSSAGPKNTEAFF. CDR3 DNA sequence: TGTGCCAGAACTAAAAGCTCGGCCGGCCCGAAGAACACTGAAGCTTTCTTT.

This clonotype was seen a few times. The chain couples TRBV28 to TRBJ2-1, with D possibly being TRBD2 (6 bases). This CDR3 region has 12 residues. Germline loops: CDR1 MDHEN, CDR2 SYDVKM. V was trimmed by 6 bases and J by 7 bases, leaving 10 bases between them. This CDR3 is CASSVAGNEQFF. As DNA, the CDR3 is TGTGCCAGCAGCGTCGCGGGGAATGAGCAGTTCTTC.

This sequence joins TRBV7-4 and TRBJ2-7; TRBD1 agrees at 7 bases. V was clipped by 3 bases and J by 0 bases; unmatched bases: 14. The CDR3 spans 18 residues. Germline CDR1 reads SGHVT; CDR2 reads SQSDAQ. CDR3 in DNA: TGTGCCAGCAGCTTGGGGGACAGCGAAAAGGCAAGCTCCTACGAGCAGTACTTC. Its protein is CASSLGDSEKASSYEQYF.

V is TRBV18 and J is TRBJ2-1, with TRBD1 matching over 8 bases. CDR1 is KGHSH and CDR2 is LQKENI in the germline V gene. The CDR3 sequence is 15 residues long. The V and J ends lost 2 bases and 13 bases, in that order; junction bases with no gene match: 13. Here the CDR3 DNA reads TGTGCCAGCTCACCATCCGCAGGGGGCGCCGAGACCCAGTTCTTC. It specifies CASSPSAGGAETQFF.

Written as DNA, the CDR3 is TGTGCCAGCAGTGAAGTGAGACTAGCGAGAGAGACCCAGTACTTC. Its protein is CASSEVRLARETQYF. The chain links TRBV2 to TRBJ2-5; the match to TRBD2 covers 8 bases. V dropped 1 base and J dropped 4; count of bases not matched to a gene: 5. Germline values: CDR1 SNHLY, CDR2 FYNNEI. This CDR3 is built from 15 residues.

The rearrangement uses TRBV7-8 and TRBJ2-5; 9 nucleotides agree with TRBD1. Germline CDR1 SGHVS, CDR2 FQNEAQ. This CDR3 has 15 amino acids. The junction had 9 bases not matched to a gene; V was cut back by 5 bases and J by 5 bases. The CDR3 here is CASSPPGTGTETQYF. DNA for the CDR3: TGTGCCAGCAGCCCTCCCGGGACAGGGACGGAGACCCAGTACTTC.

This sequence joins TRBV20-1 and TRBJ2-3; TRBD2 aligns across 8 bases. This CDR3 is 13 amino acids long. After removal of 6 bases from V and 6 bases from J, the junction contained 8 bases not matched to a gene. CDR1 and CDR2 (germline): DFQATT, SNEGSKA (reference sequence). The CDR3 DNA reads as TGCAGTGCCAACGGAGCGGGGGTGGATACGCAGTATTTT. Its translation: CSANGAGVDTQYF.

This chain connects TRBV9 to TRBJ2-1, with 7 bases identical to TRBD2. Germline loops: CDR1 SGDLS, CDR2 YYNGEE. CDR3 length equals 15 residues. The junction had 11 bases not matched to a gene; V was cut back by 4 bases and J by 7 bases. CDR3 protein: CASSRGRERSNEQFF. CDR3 nucleotide sequence: TGTGCCAGCAGCCGGGGGAGGGAGCGTAGTAATGAGCAGTTCTTC.

This clonotype has more than one count but fewer than ten. The rearrangement joins TRBV7-8 to TRBJ2-1; no clear D gene. The CDR3 runs to 14 residues. V was clipped by 5 bases and J by 5 bases, with 13 bases between them. The germline gives CDR1 SGHVS, CDR2 FQNEAQ. CDR3 protein: CASSARVQNNEQFF. The CDR3 DNA follows: TGTGCCAGCAGCGCCCGGGTTCAAAACAATGAGCAGTTCTTC.